A single T cell receptor beta chain is shown here with its context. This clonotype was seen only once. Its antigen is not yet known. One base away there is no much larger clone; base qualities are not given. Evidence from one read is weak. CDR1 and CDR2 are drawn from the germline V gene: SNHLY, FYNNEI. Measured from the cysteine to the phenylalanine, the CDR3 is 14 residues long. The entry retains the CDR3 DNA only, 42 bases that are in frame from base 1. V lost 0 bases and J lost 11 bases; the stretch between them is 16 bases long. This specimen belongs to a study of vaccination and CD4 T cells after COVID-19 (dated by TCRdb to 2021 to 2024). Concerning the study at large: Every convalescent patient had a positive nasal swab PCR test for SARS-CoV-2, with mild disease in 9 or 10 patients and severe disease in one. In the convalescent cohort there were six males and four females, among whom were two Hispanic individuals, seven Caucasians, two Asians and one multiracial person. Participants received two doses of either the Pfizer-BioNTech BNT162b2 vaccine (n=8) or the Moderna mRNA-1273 vaccine (n=2). Post-COVID blood samples from convalescent patients were collected a median of about 110 days after diagnosis, with a range of roughly 35 to 161 days. Post-vaccine blood samples were obtained a median of around 74 days after the second vaccine dose, with a range of roughly 14 to 241 days. Overlapping spike peptide pools from SARS-CoV-2 and from the common cold coronaviruses HCoV-NL63, HCoV-OC43 and HCoV-229E were used as culture stimuli. Control cultures received a CEFX viral epitope pool as the positive control, an HIV-1 Nef peptide pool as the negative control, or no peptide. In approximately eleven COVID-19 convalescent patients and a handful of infection-naive healthy vaccine recipients, the spike-specific CD4+ TCR repertoire before mRNA vaccination was compared with the repertoire after mRNA vaccination. Overall study results and their limits: Among the post-vaccine SARS-CoV-2-reactive clones in convalescent patients, a median approximately 86% showed up only after vaccination, which suggests vaccine-specific priming. Nearly all vaccine-specific clones in convalescent patients (304 of 307) were mono-reactive for SARS-CoV-2 spike rather than cross-reactive with common cold coronaviruses. The median count of SARS-CoV-2-reactive clonotypes went up from 20 to 25 after infection to a few dozen after vaccination, although the change was not significant. Relatively few convalescent patients were included in the study, and early timepoints after natural infection were not analyzed.

The treatment or condition label corresponds to: approximately 10-day PBMC culture with coronavirus spike peptide pools or control peptides (ViraFEST assay). The ViraFEST assay was used in the study, in which antigen-specific T cells were expanded with peptide pools and expanded clonotypes were subsequently identified by TCR sequencing. Positive SARS-CoV-2 PCR tests in the convalescent patients dated from March to December 2020, before Alpha, Beta and Delta variants emerged in the United States. PBMCs were cultured at 1.5 million to 2.5 million per well in IMDM supplemented with roughly 5.2% human AB serum and about 9.6 IU/ml IL-2, with around 10 ug/ml peptide pools added. Half of the culture medium was replaced with fresh IL-2-containing medium on days 3 and 7. CD4+ T cells were isolated after approximately 10 days of culture through negative selection using the EasySep CD4+ T cell isolation kit. Ficoll-Paque Plus gradient centrifugation was used to isolate PBMCs from whole blood, and the isolated PBMCs were then either used fresh or cryopreserved at -140C. Each culture condition was generally run in triplicate wells.

Libraries came from PCR. At the Johns Hopkins FTIC core, DNA from the cultured CD4+ T cells underwent TCR sequencing with the Oncomine TCR Beta short-read assay. The QIAamp micro DNA kit was used to extract genomic DNA from the cultured CD4+ T cells. Oncomine TCR Beta libraries from cultured CD4+ T cells were pooled with unique dual indexes and sequenced on an Illumina iSeq 100. Processing in the source paper ran as follows. Non-productive sequences were removed, and CDR3s not starting with C, not ending with F or W, or shorter than 7 amino acids were discarded. The MANAFEST web application identified antigen-specific clonotypes by comparing peptide-stimulated wells against reference wells and other culture wells. For a clone to be called positive, the clone needed an FDR below 0.05, an odds ratio above 5, and a productive frequency above 0.1% in at least two of three replicate wells. A clonotype counted as cross-reactive if it showed significant expansion both in the SARS-CoV-2 spike wells and in at least one common cold coronavirus spike condition. Using R version 3.6.1, CDR3 homology was evaluated through Levenshtein distances (stringdist) along with unrooted phylogenetic trees (ape). TCRdb itself trimmed the public reads at Q25 with fastp, ran MiXCR and retained productive beta chains. Rows with one shared CDR3 protein collapse into an entry with the most common genes and DNA. These V and J calls are TCRdb output, not the study's own analysis. In this sample the table shows roughly 11,000 distinct CDR3 sequences, 53% of which occur a single time. The ten largest clones capture more than 25% of the sample.

The V gene is TRBV2 and the J gene is TRBJ1-1, with TRBD1 tentatively as D gene (5 bases match). The sample comprised CD4+ T cells from blood, cultured in vitro. The TCR originated in a human donor who had recovered from COVID-19. The encoded CDR3 is CASSEAPGAGGAFF. In nucleotides, the sequence is TGTGCCAGCAGTGAAGCGCCCGGGGCTGGGGGTGCTTTCTTT.